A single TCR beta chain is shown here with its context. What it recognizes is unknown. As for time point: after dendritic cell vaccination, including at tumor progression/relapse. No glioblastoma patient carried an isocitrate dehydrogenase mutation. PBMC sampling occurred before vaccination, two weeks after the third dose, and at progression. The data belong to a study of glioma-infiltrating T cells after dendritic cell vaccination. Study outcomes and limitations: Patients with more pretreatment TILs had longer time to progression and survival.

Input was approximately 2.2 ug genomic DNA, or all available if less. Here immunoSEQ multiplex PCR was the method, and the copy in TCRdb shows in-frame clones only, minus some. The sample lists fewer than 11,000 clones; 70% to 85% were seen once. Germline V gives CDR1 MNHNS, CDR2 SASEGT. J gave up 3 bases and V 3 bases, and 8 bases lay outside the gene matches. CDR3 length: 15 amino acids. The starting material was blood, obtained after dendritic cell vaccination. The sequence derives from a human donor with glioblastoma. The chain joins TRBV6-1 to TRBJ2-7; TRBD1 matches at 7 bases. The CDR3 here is CASSDGRDRNYEQYF. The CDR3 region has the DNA TGTGCCAGCAGTGACGGCCGGGACAGAAACTACGAGCAGTACTTC.